The TCR beta chain under discussion was sequenced for a study of cytomegalovirus exposure and HLA in healthy donors. Study results and caveats: It was reported in a later analysis that an Asian-associated ancestry cluster showed fewer N-insertions than the roughly 670-donor mean.

This clone was counted between two and nine times. Antigen unknown. The CDR3 is 13 residues long. Germline CDR1 LNHDA, CDR2 SQIVND (reference sequence). Losses at the gene ends were 6 bases for V and 3 bases for J; bases not matched to a gene: 4. 60 Vbeta and 13 Jbeta primers were used in PCR. Assay: immunoSEQ multiplex PCR; the TCRdb copy retains only in-frame clones and omits some. The repertoire consists of around 100,000 clones, with around 80% occurring once and the leading ten covering 10% to 13%. This chain connects TRBV19 to TRBJ2-7, with 8 bases that match TRBD1. The TCR originated in a woman in her late teens or twenties in good health and CMV-seropositive. The sequencing sample was made of PBMCs. The CDR3 sequence is CASRSGQGYEQYF. CDR3 DNA sequence: TGTGCCAGTAGATCAGGACAGGGCTACGAGCAGTACTTC.